What follows are 5 T cell receptor beta chains derived from one specimen sequenced in a study of blood T cell repertoires in COVID-19 (dated by TCRdb to between 2020 and 2021). Libraries were constructed by the immunoSEQ multiplex PCR assay. TCRdb obtained this table from immuneACCESS and retained in-frame rearrangements with V and J assigned. These tables miss some clones; where compared with another copy, unresolved V genes account for less than half of the shortfall, and the remainder is unexplained. Counted in this sample were approximately 120,000 clones; almost 85% of them appeared once. About 13% of the sample belongs to the ten largest clones. Sample: peripheral blood. These receptors were collected from a human donor in a cohort sampled during active COVID-19.

The V call is TRBV24-1, the J call TRBJ2-1, with 9 bases identical to TRBD2. The CDR3 length is 14 residues. In germline, CDR1 is KGHDR, CDR2 SFDVKD. With 5 bases clipped from V and 6 bases from J, the junction kept 4 bases outside the gene matches. Here the CDR3 reads CATSVRGGANEQFF. Written as DNA, the CDR3 is TGTGCCACCAGTGTCCGCGGGGGGGCCAATGAGCAGTTCTTC.

V is TRBV3-1 (or the pseudogene TRBV3-2) and J is TRBJ1-1, with D possibly matching TRBD1 (5 bases). V was cut by 4 bases and J by 1 base, with 10 bases left in between. The CDR3 loop spans 14 amino acids. CDR1 and CDR2 from the germline V gene are LGHDT and YNNKEL (reference sequence). The CDR3, as DNA: TGTGCCAGCAGCCCAACGGGGGGGAACACTGAAGCTTTCTTT. This translates into CASSPTGGNTEAFF.

V is TRBV12-3 or TRBV12-4 and J is TRBJ1-2, with a weak D call TRBD1 (5 bases). This CDR3 has 12 residues. V lost 5 bases to trimming and J lost 8 bases, with 12 bases between them. The CDR3 reads CASSDSGPGYTF. The CDR3 bases are TGTGCCAGCAGTGACTCAGGGCCCGGCTACACCTTC.

This clone occurred once. In nucleotides, the CDR3 is TGTGCCAGCTCACCACCGGCAGGGTATGGATCCACCGGGGAGCTGTTTTTT. This translates into CASSPPAGYGSTGELFF. The gene calls are TRBV18 and TRBJ2-2; D may be TRBD1 (5 bases). The CDR3 runs to 17 residues. Germline CDR1 KGHSH, CDR2 LQKENI. Trimming shortened V by 0 bases and J by 4 bases, and 15 bases separated the two germline ends.

This clone has just a few counts. The chain combines TRBV5-1 with TRBJ2-3; possible D gene TRBD2, 6 bases. Germline V lookup: CDR1 SGHRS, CDR2 YFSETQ. The CDR3 sequence is 15 residues long. V was clipped by 4 bases and J by 5 bases, with 17 bases between them. The CDR3 loop reads CASSLLRGSIDTQYF. DNA for the CDR3: TGCGCCAGCAGCCTTCTGCGGGGTTCGATAGATACGCAGTATTTT.